This is a list of T cell receptor beta chains from one sample in a study of T-cell reconstitution after alpha-beta-depleted transplantation in children. TCRdb called the PCR reads again in MiXCR, with one record for every CDR3 protein. Among 2,500 to 3,500 distinct CDR3 sequences listed, around 10% were seen once. Sequenced material: PBMCs, mostly from graft donor cells, taken 360 days after TCRalphabeta/CD19-depleted stem cell transplant. The receptor set was obtained from a patient aged 2-10 years who had a stem cell transplant for inherited bone marrow failure, so the T cells may come from the graft donor. CDR3s include the opening cysteine and the closing phenylalanine or tryptophan. The D gene is left open where the match is weak. Size tells how often a clone was seen (once, few, many) or the class of an expanded clone, and some rows leave it out.

TRBV4-1	TRBJ2-5	-	many	CASSPMGGFKETQYF	TGCGCCAGCAGCCCGATGGGGGGCTTTAAAGAGACCCAGTACTTC
TRBV3-1	TRBJ2-7	-	many	CASSPMGPGSPYEQYF	TGTGCCAGCAGCCCGATGGGACCTGGGAGTCCCTACGAGCAGTACTTC
TRBV2	TRBJ2-6	-	-	CARSIRLPGANVLTF	TGTGCCAGAAGTATTCGGCTACCGGGGGCCAACGTCCTGACTTTC
TRBV15	TRBJ1-2	-	many	CATSRDKWAEGDGYTF	TGTGCCACCAGCAGAGATAAGTGGGCCGAGGGGGATGGCTACACCTTC
TRBV24-1	TRBJ2-5	TRBD1	many	CATSDLRTGGETQYF	TGTGCCACCAGTGATTTGAGGACAGGGGGCGAGACCCAGTACTTC
TRBV28	TRBJ2-7	-	many	CASTFSRGRTYEQYF	TGTGCCAGCACCTTTTCCCGGGGGAGGACCTACGAGCAGTACTTC
TRBV20-1	TRBJ2-3	TRBD2	-	CSAPPAGGGTDTQYF	TGCAGTGCCCCTCCGGCGGGAGGGGGGACAGATACGCAGTATTTT
TRBV12-3/TRBV12-4	TRBJ2-3	TRBD2	medium-sized	CASSSRLAASDTQYF	TGTGCCAGCAGCTCCCGACTAGCGGCTTCAGATACGCAGTATTTT
TRBV4-3	TRBJ2-5	TRBD2	many	CASSQERDYLAGQETQYF	TGCGCCAGCAGCCAAGAAAGGGACTACCTAGCGGGTCAAGAGACCCAGTACTTC
TRBV4-3	TRBJ1-3	-	many	CASSLDPSSGNTIYF	TGCGCCAGCAGCCTAGATCCGAGCTCTGGAAACACCATATATTTT
TRBV7-9	TRBJ2-7	-	medium-sized	CASSAYPPPYEQYF	TGTGCCAGCAGCGCCTACCCGCCTCCCTACGAGCAGTACTTC
TRBV18	TRBJ1-1	-	many	CASSPDDPGAFF	TGTGCCAGCTCACCGGACGATCCGGGAGCTTTCTTT
TRBV7-9	TRBJ1-2	-	many	CASSLGRTNYGYTF	TGTGCCAGCAGCTTAGGGCGAACTAACTATGGCTACACCTTC
TRBV7-3	TRBJ2-3	-	many	CASSPQGRQSTDTQYF	TGTGCCAGCAGCCCCCAGGGCCGGCAGAGCACAGATACGCAGTATTTT
TRBV29-1	TRBJ2-7	TRBD1	many	CSVVGTGFYEQYF	TGCAGCGTTGTTGGGACAGGGTTTTACGAGCAGTACTTC
TRBV11-2	TRBJ2-1	TRBD2	-	CASTPRVGGGAHEQFF	TGTGCCAGCACCCCAAGGGTCGGCGGGGGGGCCCATGAGCAGTTCTTC
TRBV28	TRBJ1-1	-	many	CASSFNPRSHGAFF	TGTGCCAGCAGTTTTAACCCCCGTTCCCACGGAGCTTTCTTT
TRBV7-9	TRBJ2-3	-	medium-sized	CASSLGDGPKSTDTQYF	TGTGCCAGCAGCTTAGGTGACGGACCGAAGAGCACAGATACGCAGTATTTT
TRBV5-1	TRBJ2-5	TRBD2	many	CASSPPGGETQYF	TGCGCCAGCAGCCCTCCGGGGGGGGAGACCCAGTACTTC
TRBV21-1	TRBJ1-2	-	-	CARSGTGGGYGYTF	TGTGCCAGATCCGGGACAGGGGGGGGCTATGGCTACACCTTC
TRBV4-1	TRBJ2-7	-	many	CASSQRTEWVGEQYF	TGCGCCAGCAGCCAACGGACAGAATGGGTGGGCGAGCAGTACTTC
TRBV21-1	TRBJ2-4	-	many	CARSGTGIISAQNIQYF	TGTGCCAGGTCCGGGACAGGGATTATCTCCGCACAAAACATTCAGTACTTC
TRBV2	TRBJ2-3	TRBD2	many	CASSGGLAGGWSTDTQYF	TGTGCCAGCAGTGGGGGACTAGCGGGAGGGTGGAGCACAGATACGCAGTATTTT
TRBV4-3	TRBJ1-2	-	many	CASSQDFHRNYGYTF	TGCGCCAGCAGCCAAGATTTTCACAGAAACTATGGCTACACCTTC
TRBV27	TRBJ1-5	-	many	CASRSRGNQPQHF	TGTGCCAGCAGGTCGAGGGGCAATCAGCCCCAGCATTTT
TRBV10-3	TRBJ1-1	TRBD1	many	CAISGQLQGANTEAFF	TGTGCCATCAGTGGACAATTACAGGGGGCGAACACTGAAGCTTTCTTT
TRBV2	TRBJ2-3	TRBD2	once	CTCSLRGRENTQYF	TGTACCTGCAGTTTACGGGGGAGGGAAAATACGCAGTATTTT
TRBV18	TRBJ2-3	TRBD1	few	CASSPPGTGRDTQYF	TGTGCCAGCTCCCCGCCCGGGACAGGGAGGGATACGCAGTATTTT
TRBV5-1	TRBJ1-1	-	many	CASSIIREGEAFF	TGCGCCAGCAGCATTATACGTGAGGGTGAAGCTTTCTTT
TRBV6-5	TRBJ1-3	-	many	CASSTDRARGNTIYF	TGTGCCAGCAGTACAGACAGAGCCCGAGGGAACACCATATATTTT
TRBV28	TRBJ2-2	TRBD2	many	CASSPLLAGVKNTGELFF	TGTGCCAGCAGTCCCCTGCTAGCGGGAGTGAAAAACACCGGGGAGCTGTTTTTT
TRBV4-3	TRBJ2-7	TRBD1	many	CASSQSLGQGDYEQYF	TGCGCCAGCAGCCAATCCCTTGGACAGGGGGACTACGAGCAGTACTTC
TRBV24-1	TRBJ1-5	-	many	CATLFGANQPQHF	TGTGCCACCCTTTTCGGGGCCAATCAGCCCCAGCATTTT
TRBV12-3/TRBV12-4	TRBJ2-2	-	-	CASGNGELFF	TGTGCCAGCGGGAACGGGGAGCTGTTTTTT
TRBV20-1	TRBJ1-6	TRBD1	many	CSAGQGNDSPLHF	TGCAGTGCCGGACAGGGTAATGATTCACCCCTCCACTTT
TRBV24-1	TRBJ2-1	-	large	CATSDGGGSYNEQFF	TGTGCCACCAGTGATGGGGGCGGCAGCTACAATGAGCAGTTCTTC
TRBV10-3	TRBJ2-2	TRBD2	many	CAISAQREITGELFF	TGTGCCATCAGTGCTCAGCGGGAGATAACCGGGGAGCTGTTTTTT
TRBV7-9	TRBJ2-6	-	many	CASSLSGPAGANVLTF	TGTGCCAGCAGCTTATCGGGTCCCGCTGGGGCCAACGTCCTGACTTTC
TRBV7-9	TRBJ1-1	TRBD1	many	CASSFRKPGQKYTEAFF	TGTGCCAGCAGCTTCCGCAAACCGGGACAGAAGTACACTGAAGCTTTCTTT
TRBV7-9	TRBJ1-5	TRBD1	many	CASSLAGQGGNQPQHF	TGTGCCAGCAGCTTAGCCGGACAGGGGGGGAATCAGCCCCAGCATTTT
TRBV5-1	TRBJ1-1	TRBD1	many	CASSDRGGYTEAFF	TGCGCCAGCAGCGACAGGGGGGGGTACACTGAAGCTTTCTTT
TRBV9	TRBJ2-5	-	-	CASSVGDAVIETQYF	TGTGCCAGCAGCGTAGGGGACGCCGTCATAGAGACCCAGTACTTC
TRBV20-1	TRBJ2-7	-	many	CSARQGGYDEQYF	TGCAGTGCTAGACAGGGGGGGTACGACGAGCAGTACTTC
TRBV9	TRBJ2-7	-	large	CASGTRPYEQYF	TGTGCCAGTGGGACAAGACCCTACGAGCAGTACTTC
TRBV7-9	TRBJ1-1	-	many	CASSLVGPAFF	TGTGCCAGCAGCTTAGTGGGGCCGGCTTTCTTT
TRBV23-1	TRBJ2-5	TRBD2	many	CASSRIRNGRYQETQYF	TGCGCCAGCAGCCGGATTCGGAACGGGAGGTACCAAGAGACCCAGTACTTC
TRBV4-2	TRBJ2-1	TRBD2	many	CASSQGLAGGGSYNEQFF	TGTGCCAGCAGCCAGGGGTTAGCGGGAGGAGGGTCCTACAATGAGCAGTTCTTC
TRBV4-3	TRBJ2-7	-	many	CASSARPFAFSYEQYF	TGCGCCAGCAGCGCCAGACCATTCGCCTTCTCCTACGAGCAGTACTTC
TRBV20-1	TRBJ1-3	TRBD1	many	CSARAGGAGNTIYF	TGCAGTGCTAGGGCAGGGGGCGCTGGAAACACCATATATTTT
TRBV7-2	TRBJ1-3	-	many	CASSPGGNTIYF	TGTGCCAGCAGCCCCGGAGGAAACACCATATATTTT
TRBV5-1	TRBJ2-1	TRBD2	-	CASSSGLAGHNEQFF	TGCGCCAGCAGCTCAGGACTAGCGGGGCACAATGAGCAGTTCTTC
TRBV7-9	TRBJ1-2	-	many	CASSLEDRDYTF	TGTGCCAGCAGCTTAGAAGACAGAGACTACACCTTC
TRBV4-3	TRBJ2-5	-	many	CASSQGGGLQETQYF	TGCGCCAGCAGCCAAGGAGGGGGGCTCCAAGAGACCCAGTACTTC
TRBV7-9	TRBJ2-5	-	many	CASRPKHRVGETQYF	TGTGCCAGCAGACCAAAACACAGGGTCGGAGAGACCCAGTACTTC
TRBV24-1	TRBJ1-1	-	many	CATRQGPNTEAFF	TGTGCCACCAGACAGGGACCGAACACTGAAGCTTTCTTT
TRBV5-1	TRBJ2-2	-	many	CASSLDTNTGELFF	TGCGCCAGCAGCTTGGACACGAACACCGGGGAGCTGTTTTTT
TRBV14	TRBJ2-3	-	many	CASSQRDFSDTQYF	TGTGCCAGCAGCCAAAGGGACTTTTCAGATACGCAGTATTTT